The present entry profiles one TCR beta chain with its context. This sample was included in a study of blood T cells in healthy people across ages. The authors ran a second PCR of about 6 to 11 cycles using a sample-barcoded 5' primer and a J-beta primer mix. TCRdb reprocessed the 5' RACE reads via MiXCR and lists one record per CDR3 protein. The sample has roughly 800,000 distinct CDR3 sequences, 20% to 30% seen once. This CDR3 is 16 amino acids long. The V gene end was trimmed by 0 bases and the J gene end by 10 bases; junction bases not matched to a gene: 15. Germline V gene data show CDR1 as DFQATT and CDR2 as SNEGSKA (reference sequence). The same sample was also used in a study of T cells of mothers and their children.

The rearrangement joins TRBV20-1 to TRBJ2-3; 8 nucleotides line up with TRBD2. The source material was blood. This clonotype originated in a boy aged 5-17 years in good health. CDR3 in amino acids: CSARDPLAGGLLAQYF. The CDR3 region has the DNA TGCAGTGCTAGAGACCCACTGGCGGGAGGACTTTTGGCGCAGTATTTT.